The subject of this entry is one T cell receptor beta chain. The CDR3 has 12 residues. Trimming removed 6 bases from V and 6 bases from J, with 11 bases in between. The germline V gene has CDR1 SNHLY and CDR2 FYNNEI. Measured with immunoSEQ multiplex PCR; TCRdb has only the in-frame clones, and not every one. The table includes under 65,000 clones, 65% to 80% detected once. The sample is drawn from a study of a mutant IDH1 vaccine in newly diagnosed glioma. Stated time point: baseline, week 1 (first vaccination visit). The treatment was: pre-vaccination baseline after standard-of-care therapy. This TCR came from a woman in her thirties or forties with glioma. The specimen comprised PBMCs, sampled from a glioma patient treated with radiotherapy, temozolomide or both. The chain couples TRBV2 to TRBJ1-2, with D possibly matching TRBD1 (5 bases). DNA for the CDR3: TGTGCCAGCAGGGGGGGGGAGCATGGCTACACCTTC. It specifies CASRGGEHGYTF.